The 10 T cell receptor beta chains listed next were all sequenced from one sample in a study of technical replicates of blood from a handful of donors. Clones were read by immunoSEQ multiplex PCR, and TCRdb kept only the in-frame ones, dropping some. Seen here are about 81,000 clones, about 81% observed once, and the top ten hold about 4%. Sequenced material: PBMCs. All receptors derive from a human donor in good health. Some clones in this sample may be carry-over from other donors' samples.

The CDR3 region has the DNA TGTGCCAGCAGCCGGCGTTCTGTAGGACAAAGTCGGGCCAACGTCCTGACTTTC. It translates to CASSRRSVGQSRANVLTF. This chain links TRBV12-1 with TRBJ2-6; TRBD1, the D gene given by the table, was not confirmed from the DNA. TRBV12-1 is reported as a pseudogene. CDR3 length equals 18 residues.

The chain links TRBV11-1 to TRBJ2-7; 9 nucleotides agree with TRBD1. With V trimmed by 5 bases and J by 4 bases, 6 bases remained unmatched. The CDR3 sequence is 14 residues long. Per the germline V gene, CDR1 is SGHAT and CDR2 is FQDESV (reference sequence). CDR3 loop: CASSPDRGLYEQYF. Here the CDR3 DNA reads TGTGCCAGCAGCCCGGACAGGGGTCTATACGAGCAGTACTTC.

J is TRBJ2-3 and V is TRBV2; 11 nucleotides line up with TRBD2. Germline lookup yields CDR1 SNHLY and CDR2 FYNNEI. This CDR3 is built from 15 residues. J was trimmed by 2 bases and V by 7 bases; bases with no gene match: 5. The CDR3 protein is CASKGTSGTTDTQYF. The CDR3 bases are TGTGCCAGCAAGGGGACTAGCGGTACCACAGATACGCAGTATTTT.

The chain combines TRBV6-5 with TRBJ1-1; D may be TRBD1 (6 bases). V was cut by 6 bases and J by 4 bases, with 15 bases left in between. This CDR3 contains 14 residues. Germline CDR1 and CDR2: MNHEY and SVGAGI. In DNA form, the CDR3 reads TGTGCCAGCAGCCCAGGACAGTTCAGCACTGAAGCTTTCTTT. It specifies CASSPGQFSTEAFF.

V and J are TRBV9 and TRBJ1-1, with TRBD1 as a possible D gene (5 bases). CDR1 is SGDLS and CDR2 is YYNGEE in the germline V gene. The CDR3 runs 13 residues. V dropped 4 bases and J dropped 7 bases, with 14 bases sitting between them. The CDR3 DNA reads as TGTGCCAGCAGCCCCCGTGGGGGAGGTGAAGCTTTCTTT. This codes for CASSPRGGGEAFF. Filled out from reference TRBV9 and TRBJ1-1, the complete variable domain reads DSGVTQTPKHLITATGQRVTLRCSPRSGDLSVYWYQQSLDQGLQFLIQYYNGEERAKGNILERFSAQQFPDLHSELNLSSLELGDSALYFCASSPRGGGEAFFGQGTRLTVV.

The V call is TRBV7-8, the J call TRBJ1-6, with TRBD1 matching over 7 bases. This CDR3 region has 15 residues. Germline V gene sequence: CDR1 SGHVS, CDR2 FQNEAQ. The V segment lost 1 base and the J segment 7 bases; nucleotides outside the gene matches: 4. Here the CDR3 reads CASSLVAGGNSPLHF. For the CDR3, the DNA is TGTGCCAGCAGCTTAGTGGCAGGGGGGAATTCACCCCTCCACTTT.

CDR3 nucleotides: TGTGCCGGGTCACCGGGACAGTCGAACACCGGGGAGCTGTTTTTT. This gives the protein CAGSPGQSNTGELFF. The rearrangement joins TRBV5-4 to TRBJ2-2; TRBD1 aligns across 7 bases. Germline V gene sequence: CDR1 SGHNT, CDR2 YYREEE (reference sequence). The V and J ends lost 10 bases and 0 bases, in that order; junction bases with no gene match: 9. This CDR3 contains 15 residues. The full variable domain, in which reference TRBV5-4 and TRBJ2-2 provide the parts outside the CDR3, is ETGVTQSPTHLIKTRGQQVTLRCSSQSGHNTVSWYQQALGQGPQFIFQYYREEENGRGNFPPRFSGLQFPNYSSELNVNALELDDSALYLCAGSPGQSNTGELFFGEGSRLTVL.

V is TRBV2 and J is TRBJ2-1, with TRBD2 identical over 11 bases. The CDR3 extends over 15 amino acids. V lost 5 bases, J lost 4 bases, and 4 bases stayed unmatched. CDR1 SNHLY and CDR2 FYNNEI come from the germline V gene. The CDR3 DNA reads TGTGCCAGCAGTTCCGGGACTAGCGGTTACAATGAGCAGTTCTTC. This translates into CASSSGTSGYNEQFF. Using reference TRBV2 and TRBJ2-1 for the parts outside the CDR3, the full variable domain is EPEVTQTPSHQVTQMGQEVILRCVPISNHLYFYWYRQILGQKVEFLVSFYNNEISEKSEIFDDQFSVERPDGSNFTLKIRSTKLEDSAMYFCASSSGTSGYNEQFFGPGTRLTVL.

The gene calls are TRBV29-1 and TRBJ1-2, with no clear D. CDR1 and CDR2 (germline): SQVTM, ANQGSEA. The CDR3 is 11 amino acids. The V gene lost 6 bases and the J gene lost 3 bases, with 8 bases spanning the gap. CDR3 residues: CSVRADYGYTF. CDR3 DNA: TGCAGCGTGAGGGCGGACTATGGCTACACCTTC. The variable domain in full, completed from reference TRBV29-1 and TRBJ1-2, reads SAVISQKPSRDICQRGTSLTIQCQVDSQVTMMFWYRQQPGQSLTLIATANQGSEATYESGFVIDKFPISRPNLTFSTLTVSNMSPEDSSIYLCSVRADYGYTFGSGTRLTVV.

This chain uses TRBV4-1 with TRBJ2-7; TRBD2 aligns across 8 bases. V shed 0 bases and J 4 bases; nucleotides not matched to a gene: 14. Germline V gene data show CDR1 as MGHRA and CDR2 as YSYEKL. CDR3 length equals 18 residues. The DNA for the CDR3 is TGCGCCAGCAGCCAAGATCCCGCGGGAGGCGGCGGGGCTTACGAGCAGTACTTC. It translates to CASSQDPAGGGGAYEQYF.